This T cell receptor beta chain came from a study of shared clonotypes between healthy human individuals. Background on the study: Each donor contributed plates that comprised three CD4 naive, three CD4 memory, two CD8 naive and one CD8 memory.

Deletions cut 6 bases from V and 0 bases from J, with 7 bases between. The CDR3 consists of 12 residues. CDR1 is SQVTM and CDR2 is ANQGSEA in the germline V gene. Study results and limitations: It was only blood that was sampled, and tissue repertoires likely differ. Across several donors, naive CD4 shared 5% to 5.5%, naive CD8 over 3%, memory CD4 2% to 2.5%, memory CD8 0.4%.

The authors loaded roughly 180 ng DNA, 30,000 to 35,000 T cell genomes, into sorted-subset replicate PCRs. TCRdb's table, derived via immunoSEQ multiplex PCR, lists solely in-frame clones and lacks some. The sample shows 2 million to 2.5 million clones, over 90% of them seen only once. In regard to this clone: Its specificity is unknown.

The sample taken for sequencing was naive CD4+ T cells from PBMCs. Subset defined: CD45RA+ positively selected. This TCR was recovered from a man between 18 and 35 years old in good health. Some clones in this sample may be carry-over from other donors' samples. V gene TRBV29-1 combines with J gene TRBJ2-3; D remains ambiguous. CDR3 loop: CSVLSSTDTQYF. CDR3 bases: TGCAGCGTCCTAAGCAGCACAGATACGCAGTATTTT.